Shown below are 18 T cell receptor beta chains from a single sample sequenced in a study of T-cell reconstitution after alpha-beta-depleted transplantation in children. During its preparation, the TCRbeta library received unique molecular identifiers. TCRdb reprocessed the PCR reads via MiXCR and lists one record per CDR3 protein. The sample lists 900,000 or so distinct CDR3 sequences, 15% to 20% occurring once. The material was PBMCs, mostly from graft donor cells, obtained 360 days after TCRalphabeta/CD19-depleted stem cell transplant. Every receptor here comes from a male patient between 5 and 17 years old who had a stem cell transplant for acute lymphoblastic leukemia, so the T cells may come from the graft donor.

The chain links TRBV5-1 to TRBJ2-3; D uncertain. The germline gives CDR1 SGHRS, CDR2 YFSETQ. The CDR3 runs to 17 residues. The V gene lost 0 bases and the J gene lost 4 bases, with 18 bases spanning the gap. The CDR3 nucleotides are TGCGCCAGCAGCTTGGTCCTCGTGGCAGAACTTGCAGATACGCAGTATTTT. Its translation is CASSLVLVAELADTQYF. The whole variable domain, filled in from reference TRBV5-1 and TRBJ2-3, reads KAGVTQTPRYLIKTRGQQVTLSCSPISGHRSVSWYQQTPGQGLQFLFEYFSETQRNKGNFPGRFSGRQFSNSRSEMNVSTLELGDSALYLCASSLVLVAELADTQYFGPGTRLTVL.

This clonotype turned up a few times. The chain couples TRBV5-1 to TRBJ2-1; 8 positions match TRBD1. CDR1 and CDR2 (germline): SGHRS, YFSETQ. There are 18 residues in the CDR3. V lost 3 bases and J lost 4; bases outside the gene matches: 15. CDR3: CASSSAGGRGGQYNEQFF. The CDR3 DNA is TGCGCCAGCAGCTCAGCAGGGGGCCGAGGGGGGCAATACAATGAGCAGTTCTTC.

This clonotype has a count of ten or more. The chain combines TRBV18 with TRBJ2-3, with 7 bases lining up with TRBD1. The germline gives CDR1 KGHSH, CDR2 LQKENI. V trimming: 4 bases; J trimming: 0 bases; junction bases outside the gene matches: 7. This CDR3 region has 16 residues. CDR3 in amino acids: CASSLTGDPSTDTQYF. In nucleotides, the CDR3 is TGTGCCAGCTCACTTACAGGGGACCCTAGCACAGATACGCAGTATTTT.

The chain carries TRBV2 and TRBJ2-7; D is ambiguous. Trimming took off 2 bases at V and 3 bases at J, with 11 bases between the two ends. CDR3 length equals 14 residues. Germline CDR1 SNHLY, CDR2 FYNNEI. CDR3 bases: TGTGCCAGCAGTGAAAGGTCAGATTTCTACGAGCAGTACTTC. It is translated as CASSERSDFYEQYF.

The chain carries TRBV6-5 and TRBJ2-7; the match to TRBD2 covers 14 bases. V was pared by 2 bases and J by 4 bases, with 7 bases of the junction left unmatched. This CDR3 spans 17 amino acids. Germline CDR1 MNHEY, CDR2 SVGAGI. This CDR3 reads CASSYEAGLAGEYEQYF. CDR3 in DNA: TGTGCCAGCAGTTACGAGGCGGGACTAGCGGGAGAGTACGAGCAGTACTTC.

The CDR3 sequence is CASSVGHRGGSTDTQYF. CDR3 bases: TGTGCCAGCAGCGTAGGCCATCGCGGGGGAAGCACAGATACGCAGTATTTT. The genes are TRBV9 and TRBJ2-3, with 7 bases fitting TRBD2. The CDR3 sequence is 17 residues long. CDR1 and CDR2 from the germline V gene are SGDLS and YYNGEE. The junction had 7 bases not matched to a gene; V was cut back by 0 bases and J by 0 bases.

This clonotype showed up just a few times. The J gene is TRBJ2-1, the V gene TRBV6-2 or TRBV6-3, with D possibly being TRBD2 (5 bases). This CDR3 has 16 residues. V was cut by 0 bases and J by 7 bases, with 16 bases left in between. Germline-derived CDR1 and CDR2 are MNHEY and SVGEGT. The CDR3 region is CASSYSGAASWNEQFF. The DNA of the CDR3 is TGTGCCAGCAGTTACTCGGGTGCAGCTAGCTGGAATGAGCAGTTCTTC.

This clonotype has more than one count but fewer than ten. The genes are TRBV27 and TRBJ2-3; D uncertain. The CDR3 extends over 14 amino acids. Germline CDR1 reads MNHEY; CDR2 reads SMNVEV (reference sequence). V was clipped by 0 bases and J by 8 bases, with 12 bases between them. CDR3 sequence: CASSLSGPSGTQYF. In nucleotides, the CDR3 is TGTGCCAGCAGTTTATCTGGTCCTTCGGGTACGCAGTATTTT.

The CDR3 is CSVGRVLLHEQFF. DNA for the CDR3: TGCAGCGTTGGTCGGGTCCTCCTCCATGAGCAGTTCTTC. V is TRBV29-1 and J is TRBJ2-1; the D is unclear. The V and J ends lost 4 bases and 8 bases respectively, with 15 bases between them. The germline CDR1 and CDR2 sequences are SQVTM and ANQGSEA. CDR3 length equals 13 residues.

A few counts support this clonotype. The chain employs TRBV7-7 and TRBJ2-2; TRBD2 aligns across 15 bases. Germline V gene data show CDR1 as SSHAT and CDR2 as FNYEAQ (reference sequence). Losses at the gene ends were 5 bases for V and 9 bases for J; bases not matched to a gene: 7. The CDR3 consists of 16 residues. The chain's CDR3 is CASSPGLAGGPRELFF. As DNA, the CDR3 is TGTGCCAGCAGCCCAGGACTAGCGGGAGGGCCCAGGGAGCTGTTTTTT. The variable domain in full, completed from reference TRBV7-7 and TRBJ2-2, reads GAGVSQSPRYKVTKRGQDVTLRCDPISSHATLYWYQQALGQGPEFLTYFNYEAQPDKSGLPSDRFSAERPEGSISTLTIQRTEQRDSAMYRCASSPGLAGGPRELFFGEGSRLTVL.

V and J are TRBV6-5 and TRBJ1-3; 7 positions agree with TRBD1. The CDR3 length is 18 residues. CDR1 and CDR2 (germline): MNHEY, SVGAGI. V lost 7 bases to trimming and J lost 1 base; unmatched junction nucleotides: 16. Written as DNA, the CDR3 is TGTGCCAGCACTCCGTGGGGGGACAGTTCGCTTTCTGGAAACACCATATATTTT. Translated: CASTPWGDSSLSGNTIYF.

The V gene is TRBV7-9, the J gene TRBJ2-7; the D is unclear. Looked up from germline, CDR1 is SEHNR and CDR2 is FQNEAQ (reference sequence). V was clipped by 10 bases and J by 3 bases, with 16 bases between them. The CDR3 contains 13 residues. CDR3 DNA: TGTGCCACGACACAAGTGAGCAACTACGAGCAGTACTTC. It is translated as CATTQVSNYEQYF. Full variable domain (missing parts from reference TRBV7-9 and TRBJ2-7): DTGVSQNPRHKITKRGQNVTFRCDPISEHNRLYWYRQTLGQGPEFLTYFQNEAQLEKSRLLSDRFSAERPKGSFSTLEIQRTEQGDSAMYLCATTQVSNYEQYFGPGTRLTVT.

This clonotype was detected many times. The genes are TRBV12-3 or TRBV12-4 and TRBJ2-3; 7 positions match TRBD2. J was trimmed by 0 bases and V by 3 bases; bases with no gene match: 6. This CDR3 contains 16 residues. In nucleotides, the CDR3 is TGTGCCAGCAGTTTCGCCCTAGCGGCTAGCACAGATACGCAGTATTTT. Translated, it gives CASSFALAASTDTQYF.

In this sample, this clonotype turned up a few times. The V and J genes are TRBV7-7 and TRBJ2-3; D not resolved. V gave up 5 bases and J gave up 4 bases, with 16 bases separating them. This CDR3 is 15 amino acids long. CDR1 SSHAT and CDR2 FNYEAQ come from the germline V gene (reference sequence). CDR3 region: CASSPDGFGSDTQYF. The DNA of the CDR3 is TGTGCCAGCAGCCCCGATGGCTTCGGGTCAGATACGCAGTATTTT.

This clonotype was seen at least ten times. The V call is TRBV4-2, the J call TRBJ2-3, with 10 bases that match TRBD2. J lost 6 bases, V lost 3 bases, and 0 bases had no gene match. Germline V lookup: CDR1 LGHNA, CDR2 YNFKEQ. The CDR3 runs 13 residues. CDR3 protein: CASSQGLADTQYF. The CDR3 region has the DNA TGTGCCAGCAGCCAGGGACTAGCGGATACGCAGTATTTT.

This clonotype was picked up a small number of times. The rearrangement links TRBV5-1 to TRBJ2-2; the D is unclear. The CDR3 is made up of 15 amino acids. CDR1 SGHRS and CDR2 YFSETQ come from the germline V gene. The V and J ends lost 0 bases and 5 bases respectively, with 11 bases between them. CDR3 nucleotides: TGCGCCAGCAGCTTGGGTTCGTCGAGGACCGGGGAGCTGTTTTTT. It translates to CASSLGSSRTGELFF.

This clonotype has just a few counts. This chain uses TRBV6-2 or TRBV6-3 with TRBJ2-1; TRBD2 aligns across 11 bases. The CDR3 is 16 residues long. V lost 1 base to trimming and J lost 7 bases; unmatched junction nucleotides: 6. Germline CDR1 reads MNHEY; CDR2 reads SVGEGT. This CDR3 is CASSYFLAGGNNEQFF. The CDR3, as DNA: TGTGCCAGCAGTTACTTTTTAGCGGGAGGGAATAATGAGCAGTTCTTC.

The chain links TRBV10-2 to TRBJ2-7, with D possibly matching TRBD2 (6 bases). The CDR3 totals 10 residues. Deletions cut 11 bases from V and 6 bases from J, with 11 bases between. Germline CDR1 WSHSY, CDR2 SAAADI. CDR3: CALRRGEQYF. The CDR3 bases are TGCGCCTTGAGGCGGGGCGAGCAGTACTTC.